The text below deals with one T cell receptor (beta chain). Its matching antigen is unknown. The data were obtained in a study of OX40 agonist ivuxolimab in advanced cancers. Study summary: Three patients, one with hepatocellular carcinoma and two with cutaneous melanoma, achieved partial responses. The study's findings and limits: Nonresponders, in some cases, also had low normalized T-cell clonal expansion. In CD8+ T cells, expanded clones were on average more numerous than in CD4+.

The protocol was immunoSEQ multiplex PCR, while the TCRdb copy is restricted to in-frame clones and leaves out a portion. Altogether roughly 49,000 clones are present, about 80% being singletons, with the ten largest covering over 3%. CDR1 is SGHTA and CDR2 is FQGTGA in the germline V gene. V was pared by 0 bases and J by 4 bases, with 18 bases between. The length of the CDR3 is 17 residues. The chain carries TRBV7-3 and TRBJ1-2; possible D gene TRBD1, 6 bases. The receptor was isolated from an adult with an advanced solid tumor such as melanoma, head and neck, liver or kidney cancer. The specimen was CD4+ or CD8+ T cells sorted from blood, collected in a trial of the OX40 agonist ivuxolimab. The CDR3 reads CASSLTGGTQGGYGYTF. In DNA form, the CDR3 reads TGTGCCAGCAGCTTAACTGGGGGGACACAGGGAGGCTATGGCTACACCTTC.